This T cell receptor (beta chain) was recorded in a study of CD8+ T cells in alopecia areata. Following extraction, RNA underwent reverse transcription to cDNA, which served as the sequencing template. Generated by immunoSEQ multiplex PCR, the TCRdb table keeps only in-frame clones and is missing some. The sample lists approximately 100,000 clones, under 45% seen once, with 0.75% to 0.9% in the top ten. This TCR derives from a human donor with alopecia areata. The source material was CD4+ T cells sorted from blood.

The CDR3 protein is CASSEAVRQETQYF. CDR3 coding DNA: TGTGCCAGCAGTGAGGCGGTCAGACAAGAGACCCAGTACTTC. This chain joins TRBV25-1 and TRBJ2-5; D gene ambiguous. Germline V gene lookup returns CDR1 MGHDK and CDR2 SYGVNS. The CDR3 totals 14 residues. V was pared by 3 bases and J by 2 bases, with 10 bases between.